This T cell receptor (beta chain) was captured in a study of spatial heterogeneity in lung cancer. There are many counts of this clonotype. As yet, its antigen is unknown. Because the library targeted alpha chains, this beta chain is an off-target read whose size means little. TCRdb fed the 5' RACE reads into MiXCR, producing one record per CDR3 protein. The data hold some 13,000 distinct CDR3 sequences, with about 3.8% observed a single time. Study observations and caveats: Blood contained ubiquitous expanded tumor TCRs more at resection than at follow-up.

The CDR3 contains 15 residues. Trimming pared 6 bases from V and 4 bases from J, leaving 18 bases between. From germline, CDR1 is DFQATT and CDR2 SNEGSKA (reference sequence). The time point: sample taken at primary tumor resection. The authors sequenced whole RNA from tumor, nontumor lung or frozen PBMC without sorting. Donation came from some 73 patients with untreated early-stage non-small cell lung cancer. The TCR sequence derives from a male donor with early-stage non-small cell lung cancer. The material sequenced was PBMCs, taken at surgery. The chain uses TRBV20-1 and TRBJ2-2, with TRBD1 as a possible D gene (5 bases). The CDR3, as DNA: TGCAGTGCACGAGCATGGGGCCATGGCACCGGGGAGCTGTTTTTT. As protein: CSARAWGHGTGELFF.